This is a list of T cell receptor beta chains from one sample in a study of T cells in Graves' hyperthyroidism and ophthalmopathy. TCRdb reprocessed the multiplex PCR reads via MiXCR and lists one record per CDR3 protein. This sample has 330,000 or so distinct CDR3 sequences, with about a sixth found just once. Sequenced: blood. These receptors were taken from a woman in her thirties or forties with Graves' ophthalmopathy. The CDR3 runs from the conserved cysteine through the conserved F or W. The D gene is left open where the match is weak. For some rows the clone size is stated as once, few or many, or as a class when expanded; others skip it.

V gene: TRBV6-1
J gene: TRBJ2-7
clone size: many
CDR3 length: 15
D gene: TRBD1
CDR3 DNA: TGTGCCAGCAGTGAAGTGGGGACAGGGGCCTACGAGCAGTACTTC
CDR3 protein: CASSEVGTGAYEQYF

V gene: TRBV28
J gene: TRBJ1-3
clone size: many
CDR3 length: 16
D gene: .
CDR3 DNA: TGTGCCAGCAGTCGAGGTGAGGGGCCCTGGAGAAACACCATATATTTT
CDR3 protein: CASSRGEGPWRNTIYF

V gene: TRBV6-5
J gene: TRBJ1-1
clone size: many
CDR3 length: 13
D gene: TRBD1
CDR3 DNA: TGTGCCAGCACCTCAGGGGGGGGTACTGAAGCTTTCTTT
CDR3 protein: CASTSGGGTEAFF

V gene: TRBV7-9
J gene: TRBJ2-7
clone size: many
CDR3 length: 14
D gene: .
CDR3 DNA: TGTGCCAGCAGCTTAGTAGGATTGGGGTACGAGCAGTACTTC
CDR3 protein: CASSLVGLGYEQYF

V gene: TRBV6-2/TRBV6-3
J gene: TRBJ2-3
clone size: few
CDR3 length: 11
D gene: .
CDR3 DNA: TGTGCCAGCAGTTTTCCAGATACGCAGTATTTT
CDR3 protein: CASSFPDTQYF

V gene: TRBV28
J gene: TRBJ2-7
clone size: many
CDR3 length: 17
D gene: TRBD2
CDR3 DNA: TGTGCCAGCAGTTTTTACAGGTTGGGGGGGAGAAAAGAAGAGCAGTACTTC
CDR3 protein: CASSFYRLGGRKEEQYF

V gene: TRBV6-5
J gene: TRBJ1-2
clone size: many
CDR3 length: 13
D gene: .
CDR3 DNA: TGTGCCAGCGGTTACCAGGAGGGCTATGGCTACACCTTC
CDR3 protein: CASGYQEGYGYTF

V gene: TRBV30
J gene: TRBJ2-2
clone size: few
CDR3 length: 13
D gene: TRBD2
CDR3 DNA: TGTGCCTGGAGTCCCGGGAGGTCCGAGGAGCTGTTTTTT
CDR3 protein: CAWSPGRSEELFF

V gene: TRBV19
J gene: TRBJ2-7
clone size: many
CDR3 length: 13
D gene: .
CDR3 DNA: TGTGCCAGTAGTACGTTGGGCCTGGGCGAGCAGTACTTC
CDR3 protein: CASSTLGLGEQYF

V gene: TRBV28
J gene: TRBJ1-2
clone size: many
CDR3 length: 14
D gene: .
CDR3 DNA: TGTGCCAGCAGTCCTCCGGGACATACCTATGGCTACACCTTC
CDR3 protein: CASSPPGHTYGYTF

V gene: TRBV27
J gene: TRBJ1-2
clone size: many
CDR3 length: 18
D gene: .
CDR3 DNA: TGTGCCAGCAGTTTATTATTGGGGGCGAATAAAAAAGACTATGGCTACACCTTC
CDR3 protein: CASSLLLGANKKDYGYTF

V gene: TRBV19
J gene: TRBJ1-5
clone size: many
CDR3 length: 13
D gene: .
CDR3 DNA: TGTGCCAGTAGTATTCGGGGGGCGCAGCCCCAGCATTTT
CDR3 protein: CASSIRGAQPQHF

V gene: TRBV7-2
J gene: TRBJ2-7
clone size: .
CDR3 length: 14
D gene: TRBD2
CDR3 DNA: TGTGCCAGCAGCTTACGAGCGGGAGGTGCCGAGCAGTACTTC
CDR3 protein: CASSLRAGGAEQYF

V gene: TRBV15
J gene: TRBJ2-5
clone size: .
CDR3 length: 16
D gene: TRBD2
CDR3 DNA: TGTGCCACCAGCATCAGACTAGCGGGAGGGGGAGAGACCCAGTACTTC
CDR3 protein: CATSIRLAGGGETQYF

V gene: TRBV20-1
J gene: TRBJ1-1
clone size: many
CDR3 length: 14
D gene: TRBD1
CDR3 DNA: TGCAGTGCTAGAGTTCAGACAGGGCGGGCTGAAGCTTTCTTT
CDR3 protein: CSARVQTGRAEAFF

V gene: TRBV6-5
J gene: TRBJ2-7
clone size: .
CDR3 length: 15
D gene: TRBD2
CDR3 DNA: TGTGCCAGCAGTTACGAACTAGCGGGAGAATACGAGCAGTACTTC
CDR3 protein: CASSYELAGEYEQYF

V gene: TRBV7-2
J gene: TRBJ2-7
clone size: many
CDR3 length: 15
D gene: TRBD1
CDR3 DNA: TGTGCCAGCAGCTTAGCCGGGACAGACCCCTACGAGCAGTACTTC
CDR3 protein: CASSLAGTDPYEQYF

V gene: TRBV2
J gene: TRBJ2-4
clone size: .
CDR3 length: 13
D gene: .
CDR3 DNA: TGTGCCAGCACCACAGGGGCCAAAAACATTCAGTACTTC
CDR3 protein: CASTTGAKNIQYF

V gene: TRBV7-2
J gene: TRBJ2-5
clone size: .
CDR3 length: 16
D gene: TRBD2
CDR3 DNA: TGTGCCAGCAGCTTAGGGACTAGCGGGGGTAAAGAGACCCAGTACTTC
CDR3 protein: CASSLGTSGGKETQYF

V gene: TRBV6-1
J gene: TRBJ2-5
clone size: .
CDR3 length: 15
D gene: TRBD1
CDR3 DNA: TGTGCCAGCAGTCGACAGGGGGCCTTAGCGGAGACCCAGTACTTC
CDR3 protein: CASSRQGALAETQYF

V gene: TRBV10-1
J gene: TRBJ2-7
clone size: many
CDR3 length: 15
D gene: .
CDR3 DNA: TGCGCCAGCAGTGAGTCCGGCGGGGCTGGGGGCGAGCAGTACTTC
CDR3 protein: CASSESGGAGGEQYF

V gene: TRBV6-2/TRBV6-3
J gene: TRBJ2-7
clone size: .
CDR3 length: 17
D gene: TRBD2
CDR3 DNA: TGTGCCAGCAGTTCTGGGACTAGCGGGCCTAGCTCCTACGAGCAGTACTTC
CDR3 protein: CASSSGTSGPSSYEQYF

V gene: TRBV30
J gene: TRBJ2-5
clone size: many
CDR3 length: 13
D gene: .
CDR3 DNA: TGTGCCTGGAGCGGGCAGATCCAAGAGACCCAGTACTTC
CDR3 protein: CAWSGQIQETQYF

V gene: TRBV12-3/TRBV12-4
J gene: TRBJ2-2
clone size: many
CDR3 length: 13
D gene: .
CDR3 DNA: TGTGCCAGCAGTCGCAGGGAGGCCGGGGAGCTGTTTTTT
CDR3 protein: CASSRREAGELFF

V gene: TRBV12-3/TRBV12-4
J gene: TRBJ1-5
clone size: many
CDR3 length: 15
D gene: .
CDR3 DNA: TGTGCCAGCAGTTTATCGGTTGAGGGAAATCAGCCCCAGCATTTT
CDR3 protein: CASSLSVEGNQPQHF

V gene: TRBV7-8
J gene: TRBJ1-1
clone size: many
CDR3 length: 14
D gene: .
CDR3 DNA: TGTGCCAGCAGCTCCGGACACTTAATGGGCGAAGCTTTCTTT
CDR3 protein: CASSSGHLMGEAFF

V gene: TRBV5-1
J gene: TRBJ2-7
clone size: .
CDR3 length: 14
D gene: .
CDR3 DNA: TGCGCCAGCAGCAAGGATGGCGCAGCCTACGAGCAGTACTTC
CDR3 protein: CASSKDGAAYEQYF

V gene: TRBV6-2/TRBV6-3
J gene: TRBJ2-7
clone size: .
CDR3 length: 14
D gene: .
CDR3 DNA: TGTGCCAGCAGTTACGAAGTGTCATCGACCGTGCAGTACTTC
CDR3 protein: CASSYEVSSTVQYF

V gene: TRBV6-1
J gene: TRBJ1-2
clone size: .
CDR3 length: 13
D gene: .
CDR3 DNA: TGCGCCAGCAGTGAACAGGTCATCTATGGCTACACCTTC
CDR3 protein: CASSEQVIYGYTF

V gene: TRBV10-3
J gene: TRBJ1-1
clone size: many
CDR3 length: 13
D gene: .
CDR3 DNA: TGTGCCGTACGGGACATTATGAACACTGAAGCTTTCTTT
CDR3 protein: CAVRDIMNTEAFF

V gene: TRBV6-1
J gene: TRBJ1-5
clone size: many
CDR3 length: 11
D gene: .
CDR3 DNA: TGTGCCAGCAGTGGCCTAGGGACCCAGCATTTT
CDR3 protein: CASSGLGTQHF

V gene: TRBV19
J gene: TRBJ1-5
clone size: many
CDR3 length: 16
D gene: TRBD1
CDR3 DNA: TGTGCCAGTAGCGCCGTTCCGGGACAGGGGAATCAGCCCCAGCATTTT
CDR3 protein: CASSAVPGQGNQPQHF

V gene: TRBV4-3
J gene: TRBJ2-3
clone size: many
CDR3 length: 17
D gene: .
CDR3 DNA: TGCGCCAGCAGCCAAGGGGACGGGGGGCCTAGCACAGATACGCAGTATTTT
CDR3 protein: CASSQGDGGPSTDTQYF

V gene: TRBV10-3
J gene: TRBJ2-2
clone size: many
CDR3 length: 17
D gene: TRBD1
CDR3 DNA: TGTGCCATCAGCGACCGTCTGGGACAGGGAAACACCGGGGAGCTGTTTTTT
CDR3 protein: CAISDRLGQGNTGELFF

V gene: TRBV20-1
J gene: TRBJ2-7
clone size: many
CDR3 length: 15
D gene: .
CDR3 DNA: TGCAGTGCTAAAACCCAGGGTAGGGCCCCCTACGAGCAGTACTTC
CDR3 protein: CSAKTQGRAPYEQYF

V gene: TRBV27
J gene: TRBJ2-7
clone size: few
CDR3 length: 13
D gene: .
CDR3 DNA: TGTGCCAGCAGTTTACGGGGGGCGAGAGAGCAGTACTTC
CDR3 protein: CASSLRGAREQYF

V gene: TRBV7-9
J gene: TRBJ2-5
clone size: many
CDR3 length: 15
D gene: .
CDR3 DNA: TGTGCCAGCAGCTTAGTAGCGGCCGGGAGCGAGACCCAGTACTTC
CDR3 protein: CASSLVAAGSETQYF

V gene: TRBV6-2/TRBV6-3
J gene: TRBJ2-7
clone size: .
CDR3 length: 14
D gene: .
CDR3 DNA: TGTGCCAGCAGCATAGGGGGACCCTCCTACGAGCAGTACTTC
CDR3 protein: CASSIGGPSYEQYF

V gene: TRBV12-3/TRBV12-4
J gene: TRBJ1-3
clone size: .
CDR3 length: 16
D gene: .
CDR3 DNA: TGTGCCAGCAGTTATGGGCAGGGTGACGATGGAAACACCATATATTTT
CDR3 protein: CASSYGQGDDGNTIYF

V gene: TRBV14
J gene: TRBJ1-5
clone size: many
CDR3 length: 13
D gene: .
CDR3 DNA: TGTGCCAGCAGCCAAGGTCTTAGTCAGCCCCAGCATTTT
CDR3 protein: CASSQGLSQPQHF

V gene: TRBV5-1
J gene: TRBJ2-7
clone size: many
CDR3 length: 13
D gene: TRBD1
CDR3 DNA: TGCGCCAGCAGCTTACGGACAGGCTACGAGCAGTACTTC
CDR3 protein: CASSLRTGYEQYF

V gene: TRBV29-1
J gene: TRBJ2-7
clone size: .
CDR3 length: 11
D gene: .
CDR3 DNA: TGCAGCGTTGATGGGGGTACCGAGCAGTACTTC
CDR3 protein: CSVDGGTEQYF

V gene: TRBV27
J gene: TRBJ2-2
clone size: many
CDR3 length: 15
D gene: .
CDR3 DNA: TGTGCCAGCAGTTTGAATAGGGAAGGCACCGGGGAGCTGTTTTTT
CDR3 protein: CASSLNREGTGELFF

V gene: TRBV6-5
J gene: TRBJ1-6
clone size: many
CDR3 length: 14
D gene: TRBD1
CDR3 DNA: TGTGCCAGCAGTCCCGGGACAGGGCAATCACCCCTCCACTTT
CDR3 protein: CASSPGTGQSPLHF

V gene: TRBV27
J gene: TRBJ2-7
clone size: many
CDR3 length: 14
D gene: .
CDR3 DNA: TGTGCCAGCAGTTGGGTGGATTCAACCTACGAGCAGTACTTC
CDR3 protein: CASSWVDSTYEQYF

V gene: TRBV7-2
J gene: TRBJ2-7
clone size: many
CDR3 length: 11
D gene: .
CDR3 DNA: TGTGCCAGCGAGGGGGATTACGAGCAGTACTTC
CDR3 protein: CASEGDYEQYF